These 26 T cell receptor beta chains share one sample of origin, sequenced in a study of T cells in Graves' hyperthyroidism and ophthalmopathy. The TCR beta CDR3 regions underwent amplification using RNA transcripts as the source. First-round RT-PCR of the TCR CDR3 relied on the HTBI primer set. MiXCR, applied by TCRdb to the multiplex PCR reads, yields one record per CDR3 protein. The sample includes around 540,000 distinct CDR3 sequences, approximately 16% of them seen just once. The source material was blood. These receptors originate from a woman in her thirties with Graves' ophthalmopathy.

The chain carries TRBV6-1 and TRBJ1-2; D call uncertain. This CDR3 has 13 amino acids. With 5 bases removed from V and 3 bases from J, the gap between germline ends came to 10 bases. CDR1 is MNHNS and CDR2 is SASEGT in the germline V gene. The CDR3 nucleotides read TGTGCCAGCAGTAGGGCGCCGGACTATGGCTACACCTTC. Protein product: CASSRAPDYGYTF.

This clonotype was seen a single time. CDR3 sequence reads: CASSPDGGLETEAFF. The CDR3 bases are TGTGCCAGCAGCCCTGATGGGGGATTGGAGACTGAAGCTTTCTTT. The V and J genes are TRBV28 and TRBJ1-1, with D maybe TRBD1 (5 bases). Trimming removed 6 bases from V and 5 bases from J, with 19 bases in between. Germline loops: CDR1 MDHEN, CDR2 SYDVKM. CDR3 length equals 15 residues. The entire variable domain, with the rest obtained from reference TRBV28 and TRBJ1-1, is as follows: DVKVTQSSRYLVKRTGEKVFLECVQDMDHENMFWYRQDPGLGLRLIYFSYDVKMKEKGDIPEGYSVSREKKERFSLILESASTNQTSMYLCASSPDGGLETEAFFGQGTRLTVV.

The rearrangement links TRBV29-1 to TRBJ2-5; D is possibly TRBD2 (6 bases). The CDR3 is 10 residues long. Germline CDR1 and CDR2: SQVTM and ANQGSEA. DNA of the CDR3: TGCCGCGGGGTAACGGATACCCAGTACTTC. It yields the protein CRGVTDTQYF.

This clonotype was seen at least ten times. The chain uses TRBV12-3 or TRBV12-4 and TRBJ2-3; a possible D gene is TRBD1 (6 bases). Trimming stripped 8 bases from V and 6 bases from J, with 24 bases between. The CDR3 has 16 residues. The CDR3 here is CASVKGRQVPPDTQYF. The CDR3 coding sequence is TGTGCCAGCGTAAAGGGAAGACAGGTCCCTCCGGATACGCAGTATTTT.

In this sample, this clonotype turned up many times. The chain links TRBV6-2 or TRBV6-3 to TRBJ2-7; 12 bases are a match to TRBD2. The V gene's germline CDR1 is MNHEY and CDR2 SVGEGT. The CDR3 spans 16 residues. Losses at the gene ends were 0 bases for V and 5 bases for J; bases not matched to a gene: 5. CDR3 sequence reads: CASSYSQTSGSHEQYF. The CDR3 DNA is TGTGCCAGCAGTTACTCTCAGACTAGCGGGAGCCACGAGCAGTACTTC.

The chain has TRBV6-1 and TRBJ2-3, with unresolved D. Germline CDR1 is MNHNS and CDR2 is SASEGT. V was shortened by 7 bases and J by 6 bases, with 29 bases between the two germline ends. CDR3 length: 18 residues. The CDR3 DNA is TGTGCCAGCACCCCTCGCAATTTCGGCGCCTTTCCAAGGGATACGCAGTATTTT. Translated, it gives CASTPRNFGAFPRDTQYF.

The CDR3: CTVREPPYEQYF. The CDR3, as DNA: TGCACCGTCCGGGAGCCCCCCTACGAGCAGTACTTC. This chain uses TRBV20-1 with TRBJ2-7; D might be TRBD2 (6 bases). The CDR3 is 12 amino acids. Germline-derived CDR1 and CDR2 are DFQATT and SNEGSKA (reference sequence).

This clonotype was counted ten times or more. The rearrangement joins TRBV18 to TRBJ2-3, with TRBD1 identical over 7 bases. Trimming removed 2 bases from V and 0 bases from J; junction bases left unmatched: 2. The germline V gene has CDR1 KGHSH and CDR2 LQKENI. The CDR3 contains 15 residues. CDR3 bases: TGTGCCAGCTCACCAAGGGACAGCAGCACAGATACGCAGTATTTT. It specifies CASSPRDSSTDTQYF.

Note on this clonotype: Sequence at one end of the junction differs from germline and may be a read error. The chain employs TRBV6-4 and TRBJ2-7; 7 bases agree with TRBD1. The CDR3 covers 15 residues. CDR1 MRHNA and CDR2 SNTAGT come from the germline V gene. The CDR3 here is CASSYSQGQTYEQYF. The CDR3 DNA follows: TGTGCCAGCAGTTACTCCCAGGGACAGACCTACGAGCAGTACTTC.

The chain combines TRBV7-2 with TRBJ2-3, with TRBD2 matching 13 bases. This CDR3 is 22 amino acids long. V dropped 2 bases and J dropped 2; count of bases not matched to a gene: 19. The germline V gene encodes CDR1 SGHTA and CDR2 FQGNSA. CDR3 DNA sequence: TGTGCCAGCAGCTTACTCCCTTCAACTAGCGGGAGGGCAGGCAACTACACAGATACGCAGTATTTT. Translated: CASSLLPSTSGRAGNYTDTQYF.

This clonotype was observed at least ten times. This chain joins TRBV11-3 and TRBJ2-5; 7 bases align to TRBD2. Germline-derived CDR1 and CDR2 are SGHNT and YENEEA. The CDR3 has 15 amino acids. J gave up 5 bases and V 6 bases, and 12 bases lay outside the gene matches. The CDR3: CASSPYSGTTETQYF. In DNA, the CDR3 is TGTGCCAGCAGTCCCTACTCCGGGACTACGGAGACCCAGTACTTC.

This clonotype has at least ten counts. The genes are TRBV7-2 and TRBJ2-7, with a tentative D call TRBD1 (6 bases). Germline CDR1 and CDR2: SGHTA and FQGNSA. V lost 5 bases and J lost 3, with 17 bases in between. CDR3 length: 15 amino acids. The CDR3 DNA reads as TGTGCCAGCAGCGAAGACAGGTCAACCCTCTACGAGCAGTACTTC. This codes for CASSEDRSTLYEQYF. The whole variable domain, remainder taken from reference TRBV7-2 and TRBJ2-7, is GAGVSQSPSNKVTEKGKDVELRCDPISGHTALYWYRQSLGQGLEFLIYFQGNSAPDKSGLPSDRFSAERTGGSVSTLTIQRTQQEDSAVYLCASSEDRSTLYEQYFGPGTRLTVT.

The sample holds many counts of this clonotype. CDR3 nucleotides: TGTGCCAGCTCACCGAGTTTTGACACTGAAGCTTTCTTT. This gives the protein CASSPSFDTEAFF. The V and J genes are TRBV18 and TRBJ1-1; D is unresolved. This CDR3 has 13 amino acids. Germline CDR1 KGHSH, CDR2 LQKENI. V shed 3 bases and J shed 3 bases, with 8 bases lying between them.

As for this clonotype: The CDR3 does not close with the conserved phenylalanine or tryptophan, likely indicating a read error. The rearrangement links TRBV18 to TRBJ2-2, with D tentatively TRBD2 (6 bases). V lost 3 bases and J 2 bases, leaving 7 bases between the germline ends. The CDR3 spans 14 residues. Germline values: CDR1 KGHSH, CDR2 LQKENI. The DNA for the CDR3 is TGTGCCAGCTCACCCGGGACTAACACCGGGGAGCTGTTTTCT. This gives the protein CASSPGTNTGELFS.

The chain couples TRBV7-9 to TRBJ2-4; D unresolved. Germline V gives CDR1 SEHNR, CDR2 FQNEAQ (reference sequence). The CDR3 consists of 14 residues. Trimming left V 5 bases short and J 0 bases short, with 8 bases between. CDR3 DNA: TGTGCCAGCAGCCGACCACTAGCCAAAAACATTCAGTACTTC. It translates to CASSRPLAKNIQYF. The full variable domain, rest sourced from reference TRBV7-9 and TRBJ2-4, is DTGVSQNPRHKITKRGQNVTFRCDPISEHNRLYWYRQTLGQGPEFLTYFQNEAQLEKSRLLSDRFSAERPKGSFSTLEIQRTEQGDSAMYLCASSRPLAKNIQYFGAGTRLSVL.

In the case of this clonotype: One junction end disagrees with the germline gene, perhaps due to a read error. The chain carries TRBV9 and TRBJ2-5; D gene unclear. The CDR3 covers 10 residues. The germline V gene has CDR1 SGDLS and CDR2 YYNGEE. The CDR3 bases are TGTGCCAGCAGCGCCTCGACCCGGTACTTC. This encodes CASSASTRYF.

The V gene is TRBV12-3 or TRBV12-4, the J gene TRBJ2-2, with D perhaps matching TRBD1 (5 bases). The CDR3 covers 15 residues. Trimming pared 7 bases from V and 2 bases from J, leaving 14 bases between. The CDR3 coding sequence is TGTGCCAGCACCAGGGCCCCCGATAACACCGGGGAGCTGTTTTTT. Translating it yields CASTRAPDNTGELFF.

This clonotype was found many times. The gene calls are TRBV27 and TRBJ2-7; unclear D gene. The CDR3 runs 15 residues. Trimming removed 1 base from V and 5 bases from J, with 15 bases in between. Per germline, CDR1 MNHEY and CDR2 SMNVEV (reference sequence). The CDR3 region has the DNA TGTGCCAGCAGTTTATTAGAGGCCCTTTCGGACGAGCAGTACTTC. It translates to CASSLLEALSDEQYF.

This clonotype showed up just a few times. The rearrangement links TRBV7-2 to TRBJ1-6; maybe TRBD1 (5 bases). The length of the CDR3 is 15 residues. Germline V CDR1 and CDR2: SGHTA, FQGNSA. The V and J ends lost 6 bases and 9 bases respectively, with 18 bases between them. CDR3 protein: CASRLIGGVSSPLHF. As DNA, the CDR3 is TGTGCCAGCAGGTTGATCGGGGGGGTGAGTTCACCCCTCCACTTT.

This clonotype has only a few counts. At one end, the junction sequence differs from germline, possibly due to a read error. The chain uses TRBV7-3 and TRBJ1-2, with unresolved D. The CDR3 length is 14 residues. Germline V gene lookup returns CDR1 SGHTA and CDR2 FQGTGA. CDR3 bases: TGTACCAGCAGCTTAGGGCCGGAGAACTATGGCTACACCTTC. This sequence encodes CTSSLGPENYGYTF. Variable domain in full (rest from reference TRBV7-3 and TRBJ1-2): GAGVSQTPSNKVTEKGKYVELRCDPISGHTALYWYRQSLGQGPEFLIYFQGTGAADDSGLPNDRFFAVRPEGSVSTLKIQRTERGDSAVYLCTSSLGPENYGYTFGSGTRLTVV.

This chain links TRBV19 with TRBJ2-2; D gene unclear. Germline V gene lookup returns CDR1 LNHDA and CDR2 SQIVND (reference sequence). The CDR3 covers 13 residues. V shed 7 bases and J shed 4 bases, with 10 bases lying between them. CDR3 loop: CASIFHGTGELFF. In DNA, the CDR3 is TGTGCCAGTATCTTTCACGGCACCGGGGAGCTGTTTTTT.

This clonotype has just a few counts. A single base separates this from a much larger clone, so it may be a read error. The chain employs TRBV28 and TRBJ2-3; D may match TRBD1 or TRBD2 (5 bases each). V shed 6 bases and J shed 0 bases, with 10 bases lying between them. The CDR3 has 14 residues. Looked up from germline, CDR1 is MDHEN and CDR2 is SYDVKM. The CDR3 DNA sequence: TGTGCCAGCAGCCGGGGCAGTAGCACAGATACGCAGTATTTT. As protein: CASSRGSSTDTQYF.

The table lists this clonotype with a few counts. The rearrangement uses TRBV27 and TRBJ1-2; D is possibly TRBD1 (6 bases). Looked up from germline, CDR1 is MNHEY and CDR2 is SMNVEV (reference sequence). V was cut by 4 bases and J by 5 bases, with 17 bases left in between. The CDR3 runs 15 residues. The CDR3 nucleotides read TGTGCCAGCAGTTCCTTAGAACAGGGATGGTATGGCTACACCTTC. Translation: CASSSLEQGWYGYTF.

CDR3 in amino acids: CASSVGAGRNSPLHF. The CDR3 nucleotides are TGTGCCAGCAGCGTAGGGGCAGGGCGAAATTCACCCCTCCACTTT. The chain combines TRBV9 with TRBJ1-6; D perhaps matches TRBD1 (5 bases). CDR1 is SGDLS and CDR2 is YYNGEE in the germline V gene. The V end was cut by 0 bases, the J end by 7 bases, with 11 bases between. CDR3 size: 15 residues.

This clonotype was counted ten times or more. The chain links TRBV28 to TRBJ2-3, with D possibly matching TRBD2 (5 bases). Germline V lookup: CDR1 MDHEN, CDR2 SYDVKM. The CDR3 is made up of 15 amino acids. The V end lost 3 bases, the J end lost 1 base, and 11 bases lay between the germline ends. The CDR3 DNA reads TGTGCCAGCAGTTTTCGGGGATTCGGCACAGATACGCAGTATTTT. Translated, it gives CASSFRGFGTDTQYF.

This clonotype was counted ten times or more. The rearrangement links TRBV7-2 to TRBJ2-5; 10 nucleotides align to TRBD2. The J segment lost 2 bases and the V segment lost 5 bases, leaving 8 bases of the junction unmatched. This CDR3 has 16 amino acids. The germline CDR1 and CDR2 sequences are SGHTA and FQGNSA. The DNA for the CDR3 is TGTGCCAGCAGCCCTGGAGCACTAGCGGGGCAAGAGACCCAGTACTTC. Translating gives CASSPGALAGQETQYF.